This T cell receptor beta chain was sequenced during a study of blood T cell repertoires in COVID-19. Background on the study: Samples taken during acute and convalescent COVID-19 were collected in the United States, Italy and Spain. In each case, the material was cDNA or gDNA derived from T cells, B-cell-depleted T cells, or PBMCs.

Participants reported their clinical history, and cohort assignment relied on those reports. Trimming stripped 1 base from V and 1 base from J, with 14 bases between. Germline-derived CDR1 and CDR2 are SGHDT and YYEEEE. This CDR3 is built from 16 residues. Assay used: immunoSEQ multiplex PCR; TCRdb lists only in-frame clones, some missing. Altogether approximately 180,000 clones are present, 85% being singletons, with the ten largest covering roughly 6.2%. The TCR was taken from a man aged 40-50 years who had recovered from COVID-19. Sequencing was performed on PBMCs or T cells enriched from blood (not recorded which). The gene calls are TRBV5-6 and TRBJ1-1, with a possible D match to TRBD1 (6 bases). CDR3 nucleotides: TGTGCCAGCAGCTTGAGATTCGGGACATCGAACACTGAAGCTTTCTTT. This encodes CASSLRFGTSNTEAFF.